This entry lists 14 T cell receptor beta chains sequenced from one sample in a study of T cell responses to AZD1222 COVID-19 vaccine. The repertoire was sequenced with immunoSEQ multiplex PCR; TCRdb's copy has only in-frame clones and lacks some. This sample has 180,000 or so clones, with around 92% found just once. This sample comprised peripheral blood, obtained 28 days after the second AZD1222 dose. The receptors were gathered from an adult who received the AZD1222 COVID-19 vaccine.

A few counts support this clone. The chain recombines TRBV3-1 (or the pseudogene TRBV3-2) with TRBJ2-6; weak D call: TRBD1 (6 bases). V shed 4 bases and J shed 4 bases, with 11 bases lying between them. This CDR3 is 15 amino acids long. The germline V gene has CDR1 LGHDT and CDR2 YNNKEL (reference sequence). The CDR3 sequence is CASSPRGPGANVLTF. As DNA, the CDR3 is TGTGCCAGCAGCCCCAGGGGTCCCGGGGCCAACGTCCTGACTTTC.

The chain recombines TRBV3-1 (or the pseudogene TRBV3-2) with TRBJ1-5, with D unresolved. The ends were cut back, 4 bases at V and 5 bases at J, with 9 bases in the middle. The V gene's germline CDR1 is LGHDT and CDR2 YNNKEL (reference sequence). There are 13 residues in the CDR3. CDR3 sequence (DNA): TGTGCCAGCAGCCCCCGACTTTATCAGCCCCAGCATTTT. Protein sequence: CASSPRLYQPQHF.

V usage is TRBV30 and J usage is TRBJ2-1; TRBD2 agrees at 9 bases. Germline CDR1 GTSNPN, CDR2 SVGIG (reference sequence). J gave up 5 bases and V 6 bases, and 5 bases lay outside the gene matches. The CDR3 is made up of 13 amino acids. CDR3 sequence: CACKTSGNNEQFF. DNA of the CDR3: TGTGCCTGCAAGACTAGCGGCAACAATGAGCAGTTCTTC. The full variable domain, rest sourced from reference TRBV30 and TRBJ2-1, is SQTIHQWPATLVQPVGSPLSLECTVEGTSNPNLYWYRQAAGRGLQLLFYSVGIGQISSEVPQNLSASRPQDRQFILSSKKLLLSDSGFYLCACKTSGNNEQFFGPGTRLTVL.

This chain connects TRBV5-1 to TRBJ1-2, with TRBD1 matching over 8 bases. V lost 0 bases to trimming and J lost 4 bases; unmatched junction nucleotides: 8. Looked up from germline, CDR1 is SGHRS and CDR2 is YFSETQ. This CDR3 has 16 residues. The CDR3 spells CASSLGLGTGGYGYTF. The CDR3 bases are TGCGCCAGCAGCTTGGGCCTGGGGACAGGTGGCTATGGCTACACCTTC.

This chain connects TRBV4-1 to TRBJ1-1; unclear D gene. The CDR3 has 14 residues. Germline lookup yields CDR1 MGHRA and CDR2 YSYEKL. Trimming took off 1 base at V and 7 bases at J, with 13 bases between the two ends. CDR3 DNA sequence: TGCGCCAGCAGCCAAGTTAGCGGGGTCGGTGAAGCTTTCTTT. Protein sequence: CASSQVSGVGEAFF.

The CDR3, as DNA: TGTGCCAGCAGTTGGGGACTAGCGGCAGGGGCCGGGGAGCTGTTTTTT. It is translated as CASSWGLAAGAGELFF. J is TRBJ2-2 and V is TRBV28; TRBD2 matches 11 bases. Germline values: CDR1 MDHEN, CDR2 SYDVKM. CDR3 length equals 16 residues. The V segment lost 4 bases and the J segment 6 bases; nucleotides outside the gene matches: 7.

This chain uses TRBV27 with TRBJ1-2; D remains ambiguous. Per the germline V gene, CDR1 is MNHEY and CDR2 is SMNVEV (reference sequence). The V gene lost 3 bases and the J gene lost 3 bases, with 11 bases spanning the gap. The length of the CDR3 is 14 residues. The CDR3 nucleotides are TGTGCCAGCAGTTTTGAGCCTTCGGACTATGGCTACACCTTC. Translation: CASSFEPSDYGYTF.

The J gene is TRBJ2-7, the V gene TRBV5-5; the D is unclear. The CDR3 is 10 residues long. V gave up 7 bases and J gave up 5 bases, with 7 bases separating them. CDR1 and CDR2 from the germline V gene are SGHKS and YYEKEE (reference sequence). In nucleotides, the CDR3 is TGTGCCAGCGGGTGGAACGAGCAGTACTTC. Encoded protein: CASGWNEQYF.

This clone has a handful of counts. The CDR3 spells CASSLQGAGSNTEAFF. The CDR3 DNA sequence: TGTGCCAGCAGCTTGCAGGGGGCAGGGTCGAACACTGAAGCTTTCTTT. The rearrangement links TRBV5-4 to TRBJ1-1; 8 positions agree with TRBD1. This CDR3 has 16 residues. CDR1 is SGHNT and CDR2 is YYREEE in the germline V gene (reference sequence). V dropped 1 base and J dropped 1; count of bases not matched to a gene: 6.

This rearrangement joins TRBV13 to TRBJ2-7, with TRBD1 matching 8 bases. The CDR3 sequence is 13 residues long. V was pared by 5 bases and J by 7 bases, with 7 bases of the junction left unmatched. Germline loops: CDR1 PRHDT, CDR2 FYEKMQ (reference sequence). The CDR3 spells CASSPGQGEEQYF. For the CDR3, the DNA is TGTGCCAGCAGCCCTGGACAGGGTGAGGAGCAGTACTTC.

The gene calls are TRBV4-2 and TRBJ2-1; 11 bases are a match to TRBD2. The CDR3 is 15 amino acids. The germline V gene encodes CDR1 LGHNA and CDR2 YNFKEQ. The junction had 6 bases not matched to a gene; V was cut back by 4 bases and J by 7 bases. The chain's CDR3 is CASSPGLAGGNEQFF. As DNA, the CDR3 is TGTGCCAGCAGCCCCGGACTAGCGGGCGGAAATGAGCAGTTCTTC.

The chain carries TRBV6-2 or TRBV6-3 and TRBJ1-1; D unclear. CDR1 and CDR2 from the germline V gene are MNHEY and SVGEGT. The length of the CDR3 is 13 residues. V was pared by 0 bases and J by 8 bases, with 10 bases between. CDR3 residues: CASSYSPLGEAFF. The CDR3 nucleotides read TGTGCCAGCAGTTACTCCCCGCTAGGGGAAGCTTTCTTT.

The chain uses TRBV7-9 and TRBJ1-4, with a possible D match to TRBD1 (5 bases). The CDR3 has 14 residues. Germline CDR1 SEHNR, CDR2 FQNEAQ (reference sequence). V dropped 3 bases and J dropped 4 bases, with 9 bases sitting between them. As DNA, the CDR3 is TGTGCCAGCAGCTTCCCCCAGGGTAATGAAAAACTGTTTTTT. It is translated as CASSFPQGNEKLFF.

CDR3 nucleotide sequence: TGTGCCAGCAGCCAAGGCACAGCGGGGGGCTCCTACGAGCAGTACTTC. Protein: CASSQGTAGGSYEQYF. The chain combines TRBV3-1 (or the pseudogene TRBV3-2) with TRBJ2-7; 9 nucleotides match TRBD2. Trimming took 1 base from V and 0 from J; bases not matched to a gene: 4. The CDR3 is made up of 16 amino acids. The germline gives CDR1 LGHDT, CDR2 YNNKEL (reference sequence).